The clone carrying this T cell receptor (beta chain) came up a few times. The study drew participants aged about 18 to 89 years from 24 US areas. Clinical histories supplied by participants themselves formed the basis of cohort assignment. Recovery meant two consecutive negative NP/OP PCR tests, professional clearance, or resolved symptoms. The record originates from a study of blood T cell repertoires in COVID-19. At the level of the study: T cells, B-cell-depleted T cells, or PBMCs provided the cDNA or gDNA that served as material.

Sequenced by immunoSEQ multiplex PCR; TCRdb stores in-frame clones only, minus some. The sample gives about 180,000 clones, about 90% of which show up once; 7% is in the top ten. The germline gives CDR1 LGHDT, CDR2 YNNKEL (reference sequence). This CDR3 has 12 amino acids. Trimming cost V 0 bases and J 8 bases, with 5 bases left between them. V and J are TRBV3-1 (or the pseudogene TRBV3-2) and TRBJ1-3; D unclear. The receptor's source is a woman between 45 and 65 years old who had recovered from COVID-19. Sequenced material: PBMCs or T cells enriched from blood (not recorded which). The CDR3 DNA reads as TGTGCCAGCAGCCAAGAGAGGGACACCATATATTTT. Protein product: CASSQERDTIYF.